The 17 T cell receptor beta chains given below trace back to one sample, sequenced in a study of cytomegalovirus exposure and HLA in healthy donors. The PCR used 60 Vbeta and 13 Jbeta primers. Method: immunoSEQ multiplex PCR; TCRdb's copy keeps in-frame clones and lacks some. The sample contains 200,000 to 250,000 clones, 60% to 80% of which appear only once. Specimen: PBMCs. The source is a man aged 18 to 30 in good health and CMV-seronegative.

The chain joins TRBV4-1 to TRBJ2-3; D is perhaps TRBD1 (5 bases). Germline V gene lookup returns CDR1 MGHRA and CDR2 YSYEKL. V lost 4 bases and J 2 bases, leaving 13 bases between the germline ends. The CDR3 is made up of 15 amino acids. Here the CDR3 reads CASSPDQGITDTQYF. CDR3 bases: TGCGCCAGCAGCCCCGATCAGGGAATCACAGATACGCAGTATTTT.

This chain joins TRBV28 and TRBJ2-7; TRBD2 agrees at 7 bases. Germline V gene data show CDR1 as MDHEN and CDR2 as SYDVKM. CDR3 length: 14 residues. The V segment lost 5 bases and the J segment 5 bases; nucleotides outside the gene matches: 9. DNA for the CDR3: TGTGCCAGCAGTCTAAAAATGGCGGGGGACGAGCAGTACTTC. Its translation: CASSLKMAGDEQYF.

The genes are TRBV29-1 and TRBJ1-1; 8 positions match TRBD1. V dropped 3 bases and J dropped 3; count of bases not matched to a gene: 3. This CDR3 has 13 residues. CDR1 is SQVTM and CDR2 is ANQGSEA in the germline V gene. In nucleotides, the CDR3 is TGCAGCGTTGAGGAGACAGGGGACACTGAAGCTTTCTTT. Its translation is CSVEETGDTEAFF.

The chain joins TRBV5-1 to TRBJ2-1; a weak D match, TRBD1 (5 bases). Trimming took off 4 bases at V and 0 bases at J, with 14 bases between the two ends. The CDR3 is 16 amino acids. Germline CDR1 is SGHRS and CDR2 is YFSETQ. CDR3 sequence: CASSQTDSYSYNEQFF. The CDR3 coding sequence is TGCGCCAGCAGCCAGACAGACTCTTACTCCTACAATGAGCAGTTCTTC. Supplemented by reference TRBV5-1 and TRBJ2-1, the full variable domain reads KAGVTQTPRYLIKTRGQQVTLSCSPISGHRSVSWYQQTPGQGLQFLFEYFSETQRNKGNFPGRFSGRQFSNSRSEMNVSTLELGDSALYLCASSQTDSYSYNEQFFGPGTRLTVL.

This rearrangement joins TRBV7-2 to TRBJ1-1; 8 nucleotides match TRBD1. The junction had 4 bases not matched to a gene; V was cut back by 5 bases and J by 5 bases. CDR3 size: 13 residues. From germline, CDR1 is SGHTA and CDR2 FQGNSA. CDR3 in amino acids: CASSGQGSTEAFF. In DNA form, the CDR3 reads TGTGCCAGCAGCGGACAGGGTTCGACTGAAGCTTTCTTT.

As to this clone: This specimen includes other DNA sequences encoding the same CDR3. The rearrangement uses TRBV27 and TRBJ2-5, with TRBD1 matching 8 bases. The CDR3 runs to 14 residues. Trimming took 6 bases from V and 4 from J; bases not matched to a gene: 7. Germline CDR1 MNHEY, CDR2 SMNVEV (reference sequence). CDR3: CASRTGDGRETQYF. DNA for the CDR3: TGTGCCAGCAGGACAGGGGACGGCCGAGAGACCCAGTACTTC.

This chain joins TRBV7-9 and TRBJ2-7, with D possibly TRBD1 on 6 matching bases. The germline V and J ends were trimmed by 5 bases and 2 bases, with 16 bases remaining between them. Germline values: CDR1 SEHNR, CDR2 FQNEAQ (reference sequence). CDR3 length: 15 amino acids. The CDR3 loop reads CASSRTEGSPYEQYF. CDR3 coding DNA: TGTGCCAGCAGCCGGACAGAAGGTTCCCCCTACGAGCAGTACTTC.

This clone was observed a few times. This chain joins TRBV4-2 and TRBJ2-5; 14 positions match TRBD2. This CDR3 has 15 residues. Trimming cost V 3 bases and J 5 bases; bases outside gene matches: 2. From germline, CDR1 is LGHNA and CDR2 YNFKEQ. As DNA, the CDR3 is TGTGCCAGCAGCCAGGGACTAGCGGGGGTGGAGACCCAGTACTTC. It translates to CASSQGLAGVETQYF.

The chain is built from TRBV28 and TRBJ1-1; weak D call: TRBD1 (5 bases). There are 15 residues in the CDR3. CDR1 is MDHEN, CDR2 SYDVKM, per germline. Trimming removed 4 bases from V and 4 bases from J, with 16 bases in between. The CDR3 sequence: CASSWAGQPSTEAFF. In DNA, the CDR3 is TGTGCCAGCAGTTGGGCGGGGCAGCCCAGCACTGAAGCTTTCTTT.

This clone was seen a single time. The junction differs from germline at one of its ends, possibly a read error. The chain couples TRBV9 to TRBJ2-1; 8 bases are a match to TRBD1. The CDR3 is made up of 15 amino acids. The germline gives CDR1 SGDLS, CDR2 YYNGEE. This CDR3 reads CASIVEGQDYNEQFF. DNA for the CDR3: TGTGCCAGCATCGTAGAGGGACAGGACTACAATGAGCAGTTCTTC.

The chain joins TRBV30 to TRBJ1-2; 10 bases fit TRBD1. Trimming cost V 3 bases and J 8 bases; bases outside gene matches: 9. Per germline, CDR1 GTSNPN and CDR2 SVGIG (reference sequence). The length of the CDR3 is 14 residues. CDR3 in DNA: TGTGCCTGGAGCCCCTTCGGGACAGGGGTAGGCTACACCTTC. Protein: CAWSPFGTGVGYTF. Supplemented by reference TRBV30 and TRBJ1-2, the full variable domain reads SQTIHQWPATLVQPVGSPLSLECTVEGTSNPNLYWYRQAAGRGLQLLFYSVGIGQISSEVPQNLSASRPQDRQFILSSKKLLLSDSGFYLCAWSPFGTGVGYTFGSGTRLTVV.

V usage is TRBV30 and J usage is TRBJ1-5; 7 nucleotides line up with TRBD1. Trimming at V came to 1 base and at J to 5 bases, leaving 2 bases not matched to a gene. The length of the CDR3 is 13 residues. The germline gives CDR1 GTSNPN, CDR2 SVGIG (reference sequence). For the CDR3, the DNA is TGTGCCTGGAGTGATGGACAGGATCAGCCCCAGCATTTT. Protein: CAWSDGQDQPQHF.

CDR3 nucleotides: TGTGCCAGCAGTTACTCGTCAGGGTATCAGCCCCAGCATTTT. As protein: CASSYSSGYQPQHF. V and J are TRBV6-5 and TRBJ1-5, with D perhaps matching TRBD1 (5 bases). The ends were cut back, 0 bases at V and 5 bases at J, with 8 bases in the middle. Germline V gene data show CDR1 as MNHEY and CDR2 as SVGAGI. This CDR3 spans 14 amino acids.

This clone was counted a few times. This CDR3 is CASSVLTGSTNEKLFF. The CDR3 DNA is TGTGCCAGCAGCGTTCTTACAGGGTCAACTAATGAAAAACTGTTTTTT. The chain has TRBV7-9 and TRBJ1-4, with D maybe TRBD1 (6 bases). Germline V gene data show CDR1 as SEHNR and CDR2 as FQNEAQ (reference sequence). The germline V and J ends were trimmed by 5 bases and 0 bases, with 13 bases remaining between them. The CDR3 is 16 amino acids. The whole variable domain, remainder taken from reference TRBV7-9 and TRBJ1-4, is DTGVSQNPRHKITKRGQNVTFRCDPISEHNRLYWYRQTLGQGPEFLTYFQNEAQLEKSRLLSDRFSAERPKGSFSTLEIQRTEQGDSAMYLCASSVLTGSTNEKLFFGSGTQLSVL.

The genes are TRBV10-3 and TRBJ2-2, with D possibly TRBD1 on 5 matching bases. V lost 3 bases and J 0 bases, leaving 11 bases between the germline ends. Germline lookup yields CDR1 ENHRY and CDR2 SYGVKD. CDR3 length: 16 residues. The CDR3 bases are TGTGCCATCAGTGACAGGGTTGGATCGAACACCGGGGAGCTGTTTTTT. As protein: CAISDRVGSNTGELFF.

V gene TRBV25-1 combines with J gene TRBJ2-3, with D hard to call. Germline CDR1 MGHDK, CDR2 SYGVNS. The CDR3 spans 12 residues. The germline V and J ends were trimmed by 6 bases and 0 bases, with 4 bases remaining between them. The CDR3 sequence is CASSLSTDTQYF. The CDR3 DNA is TGTGCCAGCAGCTTAAGCACAGATACGCAGTATTTT.

The genes are TRBV9 and TRBJ1-4, with a possible D match to TRBD1 (5 bases). Germline CDR1 and CDR2: SGDLS and YYNGEE. The CDR3 sequence is 14 residues long. Trimming stripped 6 bases from V and 8 bases from J, with 17 bases between. The CDR3 loop is CASNGGQGEEKLFF. As DNA, the CDR3 is TGTGCCAGCAACGGTGGGCAGGGTGAAGAAAAACTGTTTTTT.